This TCR beta chain is from a study of CD4+ T cells in melanoma. Profiling relied on immunoSEQ multiplex PCR, and the TCRdb table lists in-frame clones only, not all of them. The profile shows roughly 6,600 clones, 69% of them singletons. Germline lookup yields CDR1 SGHRS and CDR2 YFSETQ. Trimming shortened V by 0 bases and J by 5 bases, and 15 bases separated the two germline ends. This CDR3 is built from 16 residues. Concerning this clone: Its antigen is undetermined.

Findings of the study overall: Neoantigen-specific CD4+ T cells in melanoma reportedly had diverse differentiation states. A reported correlation linked neoantigen-specific CD4+ T cells to CD8+, macrophage and B cell function.

V gene TRBV5-1 combines with J gene TRBJ1-5; D is perhaps TRBD1 (5 bases). The specimen was cells from a culture (not recorded whether cultured in vitro). This receptor was identified in a human donor with melanoma. The CDR3 here is CASSLVPGQGHQPQHF. CDR3 coding DNA: TGCGCCAGCAGCTTGGTCCCCGGGCAGGGTCATCAGCCCCAGCATTTT.